The source of this T cell receptor beta chain is a study of identical twins. TCRdb processed the 5' RACE reads anew with MiXCR; each CDR3 protein has one entry. The sample consists of about 890,000 distinct CDR3 sequences, about 12% of them appearing once. Turning to this clonotype: No antigen is known for it.

Study-wide points: Carriage of fewer insertions was seen in abundant cord blood beta clonotypes, whereas memory repertoires showed none.

The V gene end was trimmed by 5 bases and the J gene end by 5 bases; junction bases not matched to a gene: 4. This CDR3 has 14 amino acids. These data also formed part of another study, on yellow fever vaccine responses in identical twins. As that report states: Reportedly, the response of twins' T cells to the vaccine seemed partly convergent, partly personalized.

The sequenced material came from PBMCs. This chain joins TRBV12-3 or TRBV12-4 and TRBJ2-7, with 12 bases fitting TRBD2. The TCR was taken from a woman between 18 and 29 years old in good health. The CDR3 DNA reads TGTGCCAGCAGTAGGACTAGCGGGATTAACGAGCAGTACTTC. This translates into CASSRTSGINEQYF.